This TCR beta chain was recorded in a study of shared clonotypes between healthy human individuals. Overall study results and limits: Of the naive CD4 clonotypes, roughly 5.5% were shared across several donors.

Concerning this clone: Antigen unknown.

The CDR3 consists of 14 residues. V trimming: 4 bases; J trimming: 1 base; junction bases outside the gene matches: 5. The germline CDR1 and CDR2 sequences are SQVTM and ANQGSEA. Only in-frame clones appear in the TCRdb table, and some are missing; sequencing was by immunoSEQ multiplex PCR. The table lists roughly 2,500,000 clones, 93% of them singletons. The TCR originated in a man aged 18 to 30 in good health. Some clones in this sample may be carry-over from other donors' samples. The sequencing input was naive CD4+ T cells from PBMCs. As to subset: CD45RA+ positively selected. This chain links TRBV29-1 with TRBJ2-3; 7 bases map to TRBD1. For the CDR3, the DNA is TGCAGCGTTGTCTCGCAGGGGGGCACAGATACGCAGTATTTT. Translating gives CSVVSQGGTDTQYF.